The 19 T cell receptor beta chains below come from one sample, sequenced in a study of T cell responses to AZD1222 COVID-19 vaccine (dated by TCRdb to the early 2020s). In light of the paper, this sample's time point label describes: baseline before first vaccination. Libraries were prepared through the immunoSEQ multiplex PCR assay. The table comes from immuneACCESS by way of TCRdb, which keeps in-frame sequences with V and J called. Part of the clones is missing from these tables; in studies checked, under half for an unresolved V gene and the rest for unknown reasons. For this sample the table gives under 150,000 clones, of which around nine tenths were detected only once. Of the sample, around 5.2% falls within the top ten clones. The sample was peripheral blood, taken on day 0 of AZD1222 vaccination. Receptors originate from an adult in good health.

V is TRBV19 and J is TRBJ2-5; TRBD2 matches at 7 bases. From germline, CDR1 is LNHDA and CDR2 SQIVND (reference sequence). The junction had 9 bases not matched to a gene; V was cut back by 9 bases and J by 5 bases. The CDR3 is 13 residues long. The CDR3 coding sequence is TGTGCCAGCGGGGCTTCTAGCGGCGAGACCCAGTACTTC. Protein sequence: CASGASSGETQYF.

The CDR3: CATSDRVNYGYTF. The CDR3 nucleotides are TGTGCCACCTCTGACAGAGTAAACTATGGCTACACCTTC. The chain combines TRBV15 with TRBJ1-2; D possibly corresponds to TRBD1 (5 bases). The CDR3 contains 13 residues. Trimming pared 8 bases from V and 2 bases from J, leaving 12 bases between. The germline CDR1 and CDR2 sequences are LNHNV and YYDKDF (reference sequence). The full variable domain, in which reference TRBV15 and TRBJ1-2 provide the parts outside the CDR3, is DAMVIQNPRYQVTQFGKPVTLSCSQTLNHNVMYWYQQKSSQAPKLLFHYYDKDFNNEADTPDNFQSRRPNTSFCFLDIRSPGLGDTAMYLCATSDRVNYGYTFGSGTRLTVV.

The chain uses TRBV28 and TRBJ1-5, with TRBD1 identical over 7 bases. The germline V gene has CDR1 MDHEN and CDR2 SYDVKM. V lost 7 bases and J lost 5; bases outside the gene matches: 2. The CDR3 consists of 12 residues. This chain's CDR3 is CASNDRDQPQHF. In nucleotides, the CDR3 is TGTGCCAGCAACGACAGGGATCAGCCCCAGCATTTT.

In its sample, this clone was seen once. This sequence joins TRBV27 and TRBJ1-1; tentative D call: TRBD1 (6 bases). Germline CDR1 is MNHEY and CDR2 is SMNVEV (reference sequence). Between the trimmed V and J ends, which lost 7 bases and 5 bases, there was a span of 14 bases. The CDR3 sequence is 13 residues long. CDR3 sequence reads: CASIHDRRTEAFF. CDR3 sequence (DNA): TGTGCCAGCATCCATGACAGGAGAACTGAAGCTTTCTTT.

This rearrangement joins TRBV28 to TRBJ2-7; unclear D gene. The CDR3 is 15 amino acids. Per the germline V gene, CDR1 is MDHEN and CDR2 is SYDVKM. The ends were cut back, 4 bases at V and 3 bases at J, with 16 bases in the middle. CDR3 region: CASSSPRFRRYEQYF. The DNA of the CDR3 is TGTGCCAGCAGTTCGCCTCGCTTCCGCCGCTACGAGCAGTACTTC.

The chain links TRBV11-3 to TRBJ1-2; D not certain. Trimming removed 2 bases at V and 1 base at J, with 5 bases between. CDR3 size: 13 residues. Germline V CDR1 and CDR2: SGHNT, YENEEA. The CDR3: CASSLILNYGYTF. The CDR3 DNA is TGTGCCAGCAGCTTAATACTTAACTATGGCTACACCTTC. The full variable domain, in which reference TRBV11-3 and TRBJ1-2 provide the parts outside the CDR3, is EAGVVQSPRYKIIEKKQPVAFWCNPISGHNTLYWYLQNLGQGPELLIRYENEEAVDDSQLPKDRFSAERLKGVDSTLKIQPAELGDSAVYLCASSLILNYGYTFGSGTRLTVV.

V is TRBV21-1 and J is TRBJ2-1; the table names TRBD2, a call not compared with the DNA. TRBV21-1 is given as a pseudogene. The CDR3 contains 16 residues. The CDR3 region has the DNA TGTGCCAGCAGCCCAATATTCCTTAGCTCCTACAATGAGCAGTTCTTC. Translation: CASSPIFLSSYNEQFF.

CDR3 nucleotide sequence: TGTGCCAGCAGCTTAGATCGGACAGGGGTTGGCTACACCTTC. This codes for CASSLDRTGVGYTF. This chain connects TRBV11-2 to TRBJ1-2; 9 bases align to TRBD1. The V gene's germline CDR1 is SGHAT and CDR2 FQNNGV. The V and J ends lost 0 bases and 7 bases, in that order; junction bases with no gene match: 3. This CDR3 has 14 residues.

CDR3 DNA: TGTGCCAGCAGCCCGTGGGGGCTAAAGGGGGAGCAGTACTTC. Amino acid sequence: CASSPWGLKGEQYF. The chain uses TRBV9 and TRBJ2-7; tentative D call: TRBD1 (6 bases). V lost 4 bases and J 7 bases, leaving 18 bases between the germline ends. The CDR3 length is 14 residues. CDR1 SGDLS and CDR2 YYNGEE come from the germline V gene.

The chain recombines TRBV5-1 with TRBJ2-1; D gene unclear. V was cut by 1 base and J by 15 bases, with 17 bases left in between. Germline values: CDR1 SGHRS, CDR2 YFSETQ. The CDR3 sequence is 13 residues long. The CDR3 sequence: CASSLTDRWFWFF. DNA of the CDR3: TGCGCCAGCAGCTTGACAGACCGTTGGTTTTGGTTCTTC.

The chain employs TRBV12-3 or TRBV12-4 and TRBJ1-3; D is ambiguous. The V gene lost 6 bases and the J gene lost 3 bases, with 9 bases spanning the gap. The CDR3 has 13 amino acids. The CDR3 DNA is TGTGCCAGCAGGTCATGGGATGGAAACACCATATATTTT. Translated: CASRSWDGNTIYF.

The CDR3 DNA sequence: TGTGCCAGTAGTAACCGACAGGGGATTTTCTACGAAAACATTCAGTACTTC. Its translation: CASSNRQGIFYENIQYF. The chain has TRBV19 and TRBJ2-4; 8 nucleotides line up with TRBD1. V dropped 4 bases and J dropped 5; count of bases not matched to a gene: 13. The germline V gene encodes CDR1 LNHDA and CDR2 SQIVND (reference sequence). The CDR3 length is 17 residues.

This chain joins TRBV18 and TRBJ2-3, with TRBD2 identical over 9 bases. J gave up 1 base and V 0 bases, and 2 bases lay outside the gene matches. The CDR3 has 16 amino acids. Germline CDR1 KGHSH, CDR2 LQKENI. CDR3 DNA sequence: TGTGCCAGCTCACCACCGGCTAGCGGGGGCACAGATACGCAGTATTTT. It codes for CASSPPASGGTDTQYF.

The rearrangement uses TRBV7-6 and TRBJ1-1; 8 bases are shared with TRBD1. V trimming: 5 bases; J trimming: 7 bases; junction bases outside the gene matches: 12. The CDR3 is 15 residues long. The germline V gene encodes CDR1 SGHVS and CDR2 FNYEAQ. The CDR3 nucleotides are TGTGCCAGCAGCCCGCGACAGGGGAGCCAAGTTGAAGCTTTCTTT. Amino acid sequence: CASSPRQGSQVEAFF.

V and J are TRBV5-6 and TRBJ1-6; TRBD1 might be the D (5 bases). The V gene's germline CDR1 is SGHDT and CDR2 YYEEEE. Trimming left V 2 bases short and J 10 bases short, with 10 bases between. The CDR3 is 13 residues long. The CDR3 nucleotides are TGTGCCAGCAGCTTCGGGACCCAATCACCCCTCCACTTT. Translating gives CASSFGTQSPLHF. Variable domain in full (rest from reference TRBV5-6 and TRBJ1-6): DAGVTQSPTHLIKTRGQQVTLRCSPKSGHDTVSWYQQALGQGPQFIFQYYEEEERQRGNFPDRFSGHQFPNYSSELNVNALLLGDSALYLCASSFGTQSPLHFGNGTRLTVT.

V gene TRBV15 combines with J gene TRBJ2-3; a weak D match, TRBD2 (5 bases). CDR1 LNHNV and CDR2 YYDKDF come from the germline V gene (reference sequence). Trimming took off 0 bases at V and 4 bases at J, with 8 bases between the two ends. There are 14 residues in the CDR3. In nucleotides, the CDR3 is TGTGCCACCAGCAGAGATCGCGGGTCAGATACGCAGTATTTT. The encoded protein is CATSRDRGSDTQYF. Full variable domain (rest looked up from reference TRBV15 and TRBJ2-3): DAMVIQNPRYQVTQFGKPVTLSCSQTLNHNVMYWYQQKSSQAPKLLFHYYDKDFNNEADTPDNFQSRRPNTSFCFLDIRSPGLGDTAMYLCATSRDRGSDTQYFGPGTRLTVL.

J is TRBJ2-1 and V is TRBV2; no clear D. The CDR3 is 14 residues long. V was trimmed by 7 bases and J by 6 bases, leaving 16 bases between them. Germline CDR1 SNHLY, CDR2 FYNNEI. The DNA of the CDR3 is TGTGCCAGCAAAGGAAGTCCGACTCGCAATGAGCAGTTCTTC. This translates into CASKGSPTRNEQFF.

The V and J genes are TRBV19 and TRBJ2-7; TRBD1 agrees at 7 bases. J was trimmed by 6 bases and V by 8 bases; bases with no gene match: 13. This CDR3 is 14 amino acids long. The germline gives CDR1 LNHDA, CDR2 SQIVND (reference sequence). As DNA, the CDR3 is TGTGCCAGTTCTCCTGAACAGGGGAGTAGCGAGCAGTACTTC. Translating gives CASSPEQGSSEQYF.

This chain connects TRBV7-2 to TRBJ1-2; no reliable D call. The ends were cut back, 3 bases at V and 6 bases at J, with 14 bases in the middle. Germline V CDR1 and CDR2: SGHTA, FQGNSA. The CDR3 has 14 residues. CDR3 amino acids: CASSFYGYQDGYTF. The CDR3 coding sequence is TGTGCCAGCAGCTTTTATGGGTACCAGGATGGCTACACCTTC.